This TCR beta chain was retrieved from a study of T cell responses to AZD1222 COVID-19 vaccine. This CDR3 contains 15 residues. The V segment lost 6 bases and the J segment 7 bases; nucleotides outside the gene matches: 11. Looked up from germline, CDR1 is MDHEN and CDR2 is SYDVKM. Comment on this clone: Its cognate antigen is unknown.

Study-wide points: Receipt of two AZD1222 doses was followed by a rise in Spike-specific TCR breadth and depth. Most donors were white British and more were female, and clonal diversity was possibly underestimated. Seropositivity was recorded at baseline in only a handful of AZD1222 recipients. Variant regions that are unmutated are reportedly the target of nearly half of spike-specific TCRs.

Profiled with immunoSEQ multiplex PCR; TCRdb holds only in-frame clones, not every one. Among 200,000 or so clones listed, approximately 87% were seen once. This TCR derives from an adult in good health. The chain employs TRBV28 and TRBJ2-7; 11 bases match TRBD1. The sequencing used peripheral blood, collected on day 0 of MenACWY control vaccination. In DNA, the CDR3 is TGTGCCAGCAGCCCACCTGGACAGGGGGCACGAGAGCAGTACTTC. Encoded protein: CASSPPGQGAREQYF.